These 32 T cell receptor beta chains share one sample of origin, sequenced in a study of blood T cell repertoires in COVID-19. Clones were read by immunoSEQ multiplex PCR, and TCRdb kept only the in-frame ones, dropping some. The sample shows about 170,000 clones, 83% of them seen only once. Sequencing was done on a sample of peripheral blood. Receptors originate from a woman aged 80 or over with acute or convalescent COVID-19.

This chain links TRBV5-1 with TRBJ2-7; 9 bases line up with TRBD2. With 3 bases clipped from V and 0 bases from J, the junction kept 10 bases outside the gene matches. The germline V gene has CDR1 SGHRS and CDR2 YFSETQ. The CDR3 totals 17 residues. The CDR3 DNA reads TGCGCCAGCAGCTCGGCGGTGAGCGGGAGGCTCTCCTACGAGCAGTACTTC. This gives the protein CASSSAVSGRLSYEQYF.

The chain employs TRBV25-1 and TRBJ1-2; D is ambiguous. V was shortened by 3 bases and J by 3 bases, with 8 bases between the two germline ends. Per the germline V gene, CDR1 is MGHDK and CDR2 is SYGVNS. The length of the CDR3 is 13 residues. The DNA for the CDR3 is TGTGCCAGCAGTGAGAGTGGTGACTATGGCTACACCTTC. Its translation is CASSESGDYGYTF.

The chain uses TRBV4-2 and TRBJ1-4; a weak D match, TRBD1 (5 bases). The CDR3 consists of 15 residues. Trimming took 1 base from V and 4 from J, leaving 10 bases between them. The germline V gene has CDR1 LGHNA and CDR2 YNFKEQ. In DNA form, the CDR3 reads TGTGCCAGCAGCCAAGCGACAGCACATAATGAAAAACTGTTTTTT. It translates to CASSQATAHNEKLFF.

The chain couples TRBV4-1 to TRBJ2-5; 9 bases are shared with TRBD1. Germline V gene sequence: CDR1 MGHRA, CDR2 YSYEKL. With 3 bases clipped from V and 4 bases from J, the junction kept 9 bases outside the gene matches. The CDR3 spans 16 residues. The CDR3 region has the DNA TGCGCCAGCAGCCACCTGGGACAGGGTTCAGGAGAGACCCAGTACTTC. Residues: CASSHLGQGSGETQYF.

V is TRBV24-1 and J is TRBJ1-2; D unresolved. The V end was cut by 5 bases, the J end by 2 bases, with 5 bases between. This CDR3 is 12 amino acids long. From germline, CDR1 is KGHDR and CDR2 SFDVKD. The CDR3 here is CATSAHNYGYTF. CDR3 DNA: TGTGCCACCAGTGCACACAACTATGGCTACACCTTC.

This chain joins TRBV19 and TRBJ2-5, with D perhaps TRBD2 (6 bases). The germline gives CDR1 LNHDA, CDR2 SQIVND (reference sequence). V was clipped by 1 base and J by 1 base, with 13 bases between them. CDR3 length: 16 residues. The CDR3 DNA sequence: TGTGCCAGTAGTATAGGGGCAGCGGGCGGCCAAGAGACCCAGTACTTC. This gives the protein CASSIGAAGGQETQYF.

This clone was seen a single time. This rearrangement joins TRBV28 to TRBJ1-1; 8 bases are a match to TRBD1. The V and J ends lost 1 base and 5 bases, in that order; junction bases with no gene match: 12. There are 17 residues in the CDR3. Germline CDR1 is MDHEN and CDR2 is SYDVKM. The CDR3, as DNA: TGTGCCAGCAGTTTATTCGGACAGGGTAGTGTTGGGACTGAAGCTTTCTTT. Its protein product is CASSLFGQGSVGTEAFF.

The chain combines TRBV9 with TRBJ1-6, with 7 bases matching TRBD1. Germline V lookup: CDR1 SGDLS, CDR2 YYNGEE. V lost 4 bases to trimming and J lost 10 bases; unmatched junction nucleotides: 5. This CDR3 spans 13 amino acids. This chain's CDR3 is CASSPTGDSPLHF. CDR3 nucleotide sequence: TGTGCCAGCAGCCCAACAGGGGACTCACCCCTCCACTTT.

V gene TRBV18 combines with J gene TRBJ2-1, with 9 bases identical to TRBD2. This CDR3 is 17 amino acids long. V trimming: 0 bases; J trimming: 9 bases; junction bases outside the gene matches: 12. Per germline, CDR1 KGHSH and CDR2 LQKENI. CDR3 protein: CASSPPSSGIVGVEQFF. The CDR3 DNA follows: TGTGCCAGCTCACCACCCTCTAGCGGGATCGTAGGTGTTGAGCAGTTCTTC.

Only one count was recorded for this clone. This rearrangement joins TRBV2 to TRBJ2-1, with a weak D call TRBD1 (5 bases). This CDR3 comprises 12 residues. The V end lost 2 bases, the J end lost 9 bases, and 8 bases lay between the germline ends. Germline V gene sequence: CDR1 SNHLY, CDR2 FYNNEI. The CDR3 here is CASSEHRGEQFF. The CDR3 nucleotides read TGTGCCAGCAGTGAACATAGGGGTGAGCAGTTCTTC.

This rearrangement joins TRBV5-1 to TRBJ1-4, with D possibly matching TRBD1 (5 bases). Trimming removed 4 bases from V and 7 bases from J, with 14 bases in between. The CDR3 sequence is 14 residues long. Germline values: CDR1 SGHRS, CDR2 YFSETQ. CDR3 nucleotides: TGCGCCAGCAGCCTGACAGTTACCGGTGAAAAACTGTTTTTT. The encoded protein is CASSLTVTGEKLFF.

The chain has TRBV5-4 and TRBJ2-1, with 8 bases that match TRBD2. Germline V gene data show CDR1 as SGHNT and CDR2 as YYREEE (reference sequence). Germline trimming cut 3 bases from V and 12 bases from J; bases unmatched to any gene: 11. The CDR3 has 14 amino acids. CDR3 sequence reads: CASSSEGGRRVQFF. The CDR3 nucleotides are TGTGCCAGCAGCTCAGAGGGCGGGAGGCGGGTGCAGTTCTTC. Full variable domain (missing parts from reference TRBV5-4 and TRBJ2-1): ETGVTQSPTHLIKTRGQQVTLRCSSQSGHNTVSWYQQALGQGPQFIFQYYREEENGRGNFPPRFSGLQFPNYSSELNVNALELDDSALYLCASSSEGGRRVQFFGPGTRLTVL.

The V call is TRBV6-2 or TRBV6-3, the J call TRBJ1-5; 8 bases are shared with TRBD1. The CDR3 sequence is 15 residues long. In germline, CDR1 is MNHEY, CDR2 SVGEGT. V was pared by 0 bases and J by 7 bases, with 5 bases of the junction left unmatched. CDR3 in amino acids: CASSYSRTGLQPQHF. As DNA, the CDR3 is TGTGCCAGCAGTTACTCCAGGACAGGGCTGCAGCCCCAGCATTTT.

This chain uses TRBV11-1 with TRBJ2-5, with 7 bases lining up with TRBD1. The V segment lost 0 bases and the J segment 5 bases; nucleotides outside the gene matches: 3. The CDR3 has 14 amino acids. Germline-derived CDR1 and CDR2 are SGHAT and FQDESV (reference sequence). CDR3 amino acids: CASSLAGQPETQYF. CDR3 sequence (DNA): TGTGCCAGCAGCTTAGCGGGACAGCCGGAGACCCAGTACTTC. The variable domain in full, completed from reference TRBV11-1 and TRBJ2-5, reads EAEVAQSPRYKITEKSQAVAFWCDPISGHATLYWYRQILGQGPELLVQFQDESVVDDSQLPKDRFSAERLKGVDSTLKIQPAELGDSAMYLCASSLAGQPETQYFGPGTRLLVL.

This chain links TRBV6-5 with TRBJ2-2, with 10 nucleotides matching TRBD1. V lost 6 bases, J lost 4 bases, and 5 bases stayed unmatched. The CDR3 loop spans 15 amino acids. Germline CDR1 reads MNHEY; CDR2 reads SVGAGI. CDR3 amino acids: CASRGDRGPTGELFF. The CDR3 coding sequence is TGTGCCAGCAGAGGCGACAGGGGGCCCACCGGGGAGCTGTTTTTT.

The J gene is TRBJ1-2, the V gene TRBV19, with D possibly TRBD1 on 6 matching bases. The length of the CDR3 is 13 residues. Trimming took off 5 bases at V and 8 bases at J, with 15 bases between the two ends. Germline V lookup: CDR1 LNHDA, CDR2 SQIVND (reference sequence). CDR3 residues: CASSRQDWNGYTF. In nucleotides, the CDR3 is TGTGCCAGTAGTCGACAGGACTGGAACGGCTACACCTTC.

J is TRBJ2-5 and V is TRBV7-2; 7 nucleotides agree with TRBD1. J lost 5 bases, V lost 5 bases, and 11 bases had no gene match. Germline lookup yields CDR1 SGHTA and CDR2 FQGNSA. The CDR3 has 15 amino acids. This CDR3 is CASSGARTGAETQYF. The CDR3, as DNA: TGTGCCAGCAGCGGCGCAAGGACAGGTGCGGAGACCCAGTACTTC.

This chain joins TRBV30 and TRBJ1-1, with D uncertain. V lost 4 bases and J lost 3, with 12 bases in between. The CDR3 is made up of 13 amino acids. CDR1 is GTSNPN and CDR2 is SVGIG in the germline V gene (reference sequence). CDR3 loop: CAWIGGRDTEAFF. The DNA of the CDR3 is TGTGCCTGGATAGGCGGCCGGGACACTGAAGCTTTCTTT.

The chain couples TRBV2 to TRBJ1-5, with 9 bases matching TRBD1. The germline gives CDR1 SNHLY, CDR2 FYNNEI. The CDR3 is made up of 16 amino acids. Trimming took 6 bases from V and 4 from J; bases not matched to a gene: 10. The CDR3 DNA reads as TGTGCCAGCAGCCTGGCCGGGACAGGGCCAAATCAGCCCCAGCATTTT. It codes for CASSLAGTGPNQPQHF.

The chain employs TRBV3-1 (or the pseudogene TRBV3-2) and TRBJ2-3; 9 bases are a match to TRBD1. The germline V gene has CDR1 LGHDT and CDR2 YNNKEL (reference sequence). The CDR3 has 15 residues. V shed 6 bases and J 4 bases; nucleotides not matched to a gene: 8. As DNA, the CDR3 is TGTGCCAGCAGGCCCGGGACAGGGAACTCAGATACGCAGTATTTT. Translated: CASRPGTGNSDTQYF.

The chain has TRBV28 and TRBJ1-4; TRBD1 matches at 10 bases. The CDR3 spans 14 residues. Germline V gives CDR1 MDHEN, CDR2 SYDVKM. After removal of 6 bases from V and 4 bases from J, the junction contained 2 bases not matched to a gene. CDR3 nucleotides: TGTGCCAGCAGGGGACAGGGGAGTAATGAAAAACTGTTTTTT. Translation gives CASRGQGSNEKLFF.

The gene calls are TRBV3-1 (or the pseudogene TRBV3-2) and TRBJ2-6; D perhaps matches TRBD1 (5 bases). CDR1 is LGHDT and CDR2 is YNNKEL in the germline V gene (reference sequence). This CDR3 region has 17 residues. V lost 4 bases to trimming and J lost 0 bases, with 13 bases between them. CDR3 DNA sequence: TGTGCCAGCAGCCCTACAGGTTTTTTCTCTGGGGCCAACGTCCTGACTTTC. Encoded protein: CASSPTGFFSGANVLTF.

This clone was recorded once. The gene calls are TRBV7-2 and TRBJ2-7, with D possibly TRBD1 on 6 matching bases. Germline V lookup: CDR1 SGHTA, CDR2 FQGNSA. This CDR3 comprises 15 residues. With 4 bases removed from V and 2 bases from J, the gap between germline ends came to 15 bases. The CDR3 protein is CASSSSPGQAYEQYF. As DNA, the CDR3 is TGTGCCAGCAGCTCCTCGCCGGGACAAGCCTACGAGCAGTACTTC.

The genes are TRBV28 and TRBJ1-3; D uncertain. V was cut by 4 bases and J by 7 bases, with 14 bases left in between. Germline V lookup: CDR1 MDHEN, CDR2 SYDVKM. The CDR3 is made up of 14 amino acids. This CDR3 reads CASSSTLAGNTIYF. In DNA form, the CDR3 reads TGTGCCAGCAGTTCCACACTGGCGGGGAACACCATATATTTT.

This clone occurred once. This rearrangement joins TRBV14 to TRBJ2-1; 7 nucleotides line up with TRBD2. This CDR3 is built from 14 residues. After removal of 0 bases from V and 9 bases from J, the junction contained 5 bases not matched to a gene. Germline loops: CDR1 SGHDN, CDR2 FVKESK. CDR3 in amino acids: CASSQDRGVGEQFF. The CDR3 DNA sequence: TGTGCCAGCAGCCAAGATCGGGGGGTCGGTGAGCAGTTCTTC.

The CDR3: CASSSLSYEQYF. CDR3 nucleotide sequence: TGTGCCAGCAGTTCCCTCTCTTACGAGCAGTACTTC. This chain uses TRBV12-3 or TRBV12-4 with TRBJ2-7; no clear D. The CDR3 sequence is 12 residues long. V lost 4 bases and J 4 bases, leaving 8 bases between the germline ends.

The DNA of the CDR3 is TGTGCCAGCTCACCACCCATCACAGATACGCAGTATTTT. As protein: CASSPPITDTQYF. V is TRBV18 and J is TRBJ2-3; D remains ambiguous. V lost 0 bases to trimming and J lost 2 bases, with 3 bases between them. Germline V lookup: CDR1 KGHSH, CDR2 LQKENI. The CDR3 extends over 13 amino acids.

This chain uses TRBV28 with TRBJ1-4; 8 positions agree with TRBD1. J was trimmed by 7 bases and V by 6 bases; bases with no gene match: 10. The CDR3 sequence is 15 residues long. The germline CDR1 and CDR2 sequences are MDHEN and SYDVKM. This CDR3 reads CASSPNGQGGEKLFF. Written as DNA, the CDR3 is TGTGCCAGCAGCCCTAATGGACAGGGCGGTGAAAAACTGTTTTTT.

The chain recombines TRBV5-1 with TRBJ1-6, with a possible D match to TRBD1 (6 bases). V was cut by 1 base and J by 9 bases, with 11 bases left in between. From germline, CDR1 is SGHRS and CDR2 YFSETQ. The length of the CDR3 is 14 residues. DNA for the CDR3: TGCGCCAGCAGCTTGCGGACAGAGGGTTCACCCCTCCACTTT. Protein sequence: CASSLRTEGSPLHF.

The V call is TRBV29-1, the J call TRBJ1-1; D not resolved. Per the germline V gene, CDR1 is SQVTM and CDR2 is ANQGSEA. V lost 4 bases and J 5 bases, leaving 11 bases between the germline ends. The CDR3 contains 12 residues. The DNA of the CDR3 is TGCAGCGTTGGTGGAGGGAGGACTGAAGCTTTCTTT. Translating gives CSVGGGRTEAFF.

The chain joins TRBV9 to TRBJ1-2, with TRBD1 as a possible D gene (6 bases). V was shortened by 5 bases and J by 1 base, with 18 bases between the two germline ends. Looked up from germline, CDR1 is SGDLS and CDR2 is YYNGEE. The CDR3 totals 16 residues. CDR3 sequence (DNA): TGTGCCAGCAGTCCCCGTAGGACAGACGTTAACTATGGCTACACCTTC. The encoded protein is CASSPRRTDVNYGYTF.

The V and J genes are TRBV5-6 and TRBJ2-5, with D perhaps matching TRBD1 (6 bases). Germline values: CDR1 SGHDT, CDR2 YYEEEE. Trimming removed 2 bases from V and 1 base from J, with 9 bases in between. This CDR3 spans 14 amino acids. CDR3 region: CASSFRQAQETQYF. The CDR3 coding sequence is TGTGCCAGCAGCTTCCGACAGGCCCAAGAGACCCAGTACTTC.